Below, 25 T cell receptor beta chains from the same sample are listed, as sequenced in a study of cytomegalovirus exposure and HLA in healthy donors. PCR amplification relied on 60 Vbeta primers (plus 13 Jbeta primers). Data came from immunoSEQ multiplex PCR; TCRdb stores just in-frame clones and leaves some out. The sample records 90,000 or so clones, roughly four fifths being singletons. What was sequenced was PBMCs. The source is a man aged 25-40 years in good health and CMV-seropositive.

The chain carries TRBV7-2 and TRBJ2-3, with 10 positions matching TRBD2. Germline values: CDR1 SGHTA, CDR2 FQGNSA. After removal of 3 bases from V and 5 bases from J, the junction contained 5 bases not matched to a gene. CDR3 length equals 15 residues. The CDR3 loop reads CASSFMASGRDTQYF. The CDR3 DNA is TGTGCCAGCAGCTTCATGGCTAGCGGGAGAGATACGCAGTATTTT.

The J gene is TRBJ1-2, the V gene TRBV6-5; 9 bases match TRBD1. With V trimmed by 6 bases and J by 4 bases, 3 bases remained unmatched. Germline-derived CDR1 and CDR2 are MNHEY and SVGAGI. CDR3 length: 13 residues. For the CDR3, the DNA is TGTGCCAGCAGACAGGGGGCGAGCTATGGCTACACCTTC. The encoded protein is CASRQGASYGYTF.

V usage is TRBV7-2 and J usage is TRBJ2-1; a weak D match, TRBD2 (5 bases). Trimming pared 8 bases from V and 0 bases from J, leaving 14 bases between. There are 15 residues in the CDR3. Germline values: CDR1 SGHTA, CDR2 FQGNSA. The chain's CDR3 is CASLQRMNSYNEQFF. The CDR3 bases are TGTGCCAGCCTGCAGCGGATGAACTCCTACAATGAGCAGTTCTTC.

The sample holds one count of this clone. V gene TRBV11-2 combines with J gene TRBJ2-1; tentatively, D is TRBD2 (6 bases). CDR1 is SGHAT and CDR2 is FQNNGV in the germline V gene. V lost 1 base, J lost 4 bases, and 8 bases lay in between. The CDR3 is made up of 14 amino acids. The CDR3 protein is CASSLGGAYNEQFF. The CDR3 bases are TGTGCCAGCAGCTTAGGCGGGGCGTACAATGAGCAGTTCTTC.

The CDR3 loop reads CASSPQGLNNEQFF. CDR3 DNA: TGTGCCAGCTCACCACAGGGACTTAACAATGAGCAGTTCTTC. The J gene is TRBJ2-1, the V gene TRBV18; possibly TRBD2 for D (6 bases). V lost 1 base and J lost 5, with 9 bases in between. The CDR3 is made up of 14 amino acids. Germline loops: CDR1 KGHSH, CDR2 LQKENI.

This chain connects TRBV28 to TRBJ1-3, with a tentative D call TRBD1 (6 bases). The CDR3 is made up of 16 amino acids. Germline values: CDR1 MDHEN, CDR2 SYDVKM. Trimming removed 3 bases at V and 0 bases at J, with 12 bases between. The CDR3 loop reads CASSFGGPISGNTIYF. DNA of the CDR3: TGTGCCAGCAGTTTTGGGGGCCCGATCTCTGGAAACACCATATATTTT.

The J gene is TRBJ1-5, the V gene TRBV29-1; the D is unclear. The germline V gene has CDR1 SQVTM and CDR2 ANQGSEA. This CDR3 comprises 13 residues. V was shortened by 4 bases and J by 0 bases, with 7 bases between the two germline ends. CDR3 region: CSVGHHSNQPQHF. The CDR3 DNA is TGCAGCGTTGGACACCATAGCAATCAGCCCCAGCATTTT.

V is TRBV11-3 and J is TRBJ2-2; no reliable D call. The CDR3 length is 13 residues. V was cut by 4 bases and J by 8 bases, with 11 bases left in between. Germline V gene lookup returns CDR1 SGHNT and CDR2 YENEEA. The CDR3 DNA is TGTGCCAGCAGCTCGCTAGGAATTGGGGAGCTGTTTTTT. This sequence encodes CASSSLGIGELFF.

The chain links TRBV7-2 to TRBJ2-1; TRBD1 matches 7 bases. In germline, CDR1 is SGHTA, CDR2 FQGNSA. The CDR3 contains 15 residues. The junction had 12 bases not matched to a gene; V was cut back by 6 bases and J by 7 bases. The CDR3 DNA is TGTGCCAGCAGAAGCCCTTGGACAGGCGCGAATGAGCAGTTCTTC. This gives the protein CASRSPWTGANEQFF.

V usage is TRBV28 and J usage is TRBJ2-1; 12 bases map to TRBD2. With 4 bases clipped from V and 5 bases from J, the junction kept 9 bases outside the gene matches. The length of the CDR3 is 17 residues. Germline CDR1 is MDHEN and CDR2 is SYDVKM. CDR3: CASSWTSGDLRDNEQFF. The CDR3 DNA is TGTGCCAGCAGTTGGACTAGCGGGGATCTTCGAGACAATGAGCAGTTCTTC.

V and J are TRBV14 and TRBJ2-7; 13 positions agree with TRBD2. This CDR3 is built from 17 residues. Per germline, CDR1 SGHDN and CDR2 FVKESK. V lost 0 bases to trimming and J lost 2 bases; unmatched junction nucleotides: 4. The CDR3 coding sequence is TGTGCCAGCAGCCAAGATCAACTAGCGGGAGGGACCTACGAGCAGTACTTC. Its protein is CASSQDQLAGGTYEQYF. Using reference TRBV14 and TRBJ2-7 for the parts outside the CDR3, the full variable domain is EAGVTQFPSHSVIEKGQTVTLRCDPISGHDNLYWYRRVMGKEIKFLLHFVKESKQDESGMPNNRFLAERTGGTYSTLKVQPAELEDSGVYFCASSQDQLAGGTYEQYFGPGTRLTVT.

V gene TRBV28 combines with J gene TRBJ1-5; TRBD1 is a possible D gene (5 bases). Germline lookup yields CDR1 MDHEN and CDR2 SYDVKM. V was cut by 2 bases and J by 1 base, with 9 bases left in between. The CDR3 consists of 15 residues. The CDR3 bases are TGTGCCAGCAGTTTAACAGGACAAAGCAATCAGCCCCAGCATTTT. The encoded protein is CASSLTGQSNQPQHF.

The rearrangement links TRBV6-1 to TRBJ1-4; D may be TRBD1 (5 bases). Looked up from germline, CDR1 is MNHNS and CDR2 is SASEGT. The CDR3 totals 13 residues. V lost 5 bases to trimming and J lost 8 bases, with 12 bases between them. CDR3: CASSRAGNEKLFF. Here the CDR3 DNA reads TGTGCCAGCAGTAGGGCAGGGAACGAAAAACTGTTTTTT.

V gene TRBV6-6 combines with J gene TRBJ1-4; D remains ambiguous. This CDR3 is built from 16 residues. Trimming cost V 5 bases and J 8 bases, with 21 bases left between them. Germline CDR1 MNHNY, CDR2 SVGAGI (reference sequence). The CDR3 sequence is CASSPRTVGEGEKLFF. CDR3 nucleotide sequence: TGTGCCAGCAGTCCCCGGACTGTTGGGGAAGGGGAAAAACTGTTTTTT.

The rearrangement joins TRBV30 to TRBJ1-6; TRBD1 might be the D (6 bases). This CDR3 is 13 amino acids long. The V and J ends lost 3 bases and 9 bases respectively, with 12 bases between them. In germline, CDR1 is GTSNPN, CDR2 SVGIG (reference sequence). Here the CDR3 reads CAWSPQGVSPLHF. The CDR3 nucleotides read TGTGCCTGGAGCCCACAGGGCGTTTCACCCCTCCACTTT.

The chain combines TRBV9 with TRBJ1-1; 8 nucleotides line up with TRBD1. The germline V gene has CDR1 SGDLS and CDR2 YYNGEE. CDR3 length: 14 amino acids. With V trimmed by 4 bases and J by 11 bases, 13 bases remained unmatched. For the CDR3, the DNA is TGTGCCAGCAGCTACGCAGGCCAGGGGGCTGCGGCTTTCTTT. Translating gives CASSYAGQGAAAFF.

The chain recombines TRBV6-6 with TRBJ2-7, with D possibly TRBD2 on 5 matching bases. Trimming took 2 bases from V and 3 from J, leaving 14 bases between them. Germline values: CDR1 MNHNY, CDR2 SVGAGI (reference sequence). This CDR3 region has 15 residues. The chain's CDR3 is CASSYPRTGNYEQYF. CDR3 coding DNA: TGTGCCAGCAGTTACCCCCGGACGGGGAACTACGAGCAGTACTTC.

V and J are TRBV10-2 and TRBJ1-4; perhaps TRBD1 as D (5 bases). Germline V CDR1 and CDR2: WSHSY, SAAADI. The CDR3 extends over 14 amino acids. Trimming took off 6 bases at V and 1 base at J, with 9 bases between the two ends. CDR3 sequence: CASSRAVTNEKLFF. CDR3 DNA: TGCGCCAGCAGCAGGGCCGTAACTAATGAAAAACTGTTTTTT.

This clone occurred once. The rearrangement links TRBV9 to TRBJ2-1; a possible D gene is TRBD2 (6 bases). This CDR3 has 15 residues. Trimming stripped 0 bases from V and 6 bases from J, with 13 bases between. The germline CDR1 and CDR2 sequences are SGDLS and YYNGEE. The CDR3 loop is CASSVATSLLNEQFF. The CDR3 DNA is TGTGCCAGCAGCGTAGCCACTAGCCTCCTCAATGAGCAGTTCTTC.

The chain carries TRBV5-6 and TRBJ2-1; 9 bases match TRBD2. V shed 0 bases, J shed 4 bases, and the junction held 2 bases outside the gene matches. CDR1 is SGHDT and CDR2 is YYEEEE in the germline V gene. CDR3 length: 15 amino acids. Here the CDR3 DNA reads TGTGCCAGCAGCTTGGGTAGCGGGAGTTACAATGAGCAGTTCTTC. Amino acids: CASSLGSGSYNEQFF.

This sequence joins TRBV7-8 and TRBJ2-1; 13 bases fit TRBD2. V lost 5 bases, J lost 5 bases, and 3 bases stayed unmatched. This CDR3 contains 15 residues. CDR1 SGHVS and CDR2 FQNEAQ come from the germline V gene. In nucleotides, the CDR3 is TGTGCCAGCAGCATGACTAGCGGGAGGAACAATGAGCAGTTCTTC. This encodes CASSMTSGRNNEQFF.

The genes are TRBV15 and TRBJ1-5; maybe TRBD1 (5 bases). The CDR3 contains 13 residues. V was pared by 0 bases and J by 8 bases, with 8 bases between. CDR1 is LNHNV, CDR2 YYDKDF, per germline (reference sequence). The CDR3 sequence is CATSRDRGKPQHF. The DNA for the CDR3 is TGTGCCACCAGCAGAGATCGGGGGAAGCCCCAGCATTTT.

The chain recombines TRBV7-2 with TRBJ2-7; D is perhaps TRBD2 (5 bases). This CDR3 contains 14 residues. Germline lookup yields CDR1 SGHTA and CDR2 FQGNSA. Trimming removed 2 bases at V and 4 bases at J, with 12 bases between. The CDR3 spells CASSLLLAAYEQYF. The CDR3 DNA is TGTGCCAGCAGCTTATTGCTAGCTGCTTACGAGCAGTACTTC.

The genes are TRBV18 and TRBJ2-3, with 11 bases aligning to TRBD2. The V and J ends lost 4 bases and 4 bases, in that order; junction bases with no gene match: 7. Germline V gene lookup returns CDR1 KGHSH and CDR2 LQKENI. The length of the CDR3 is 16 residues. The DNA of the CDR3 is TGTGCCAGCTCACTCGAGCTAGCGGGAGGAGCAGATACGCAGTATTTT. Its translation is CASSLELAGGADTQYF.

This chain links TRBV28 with TRBJ2-7, with 10 bases lining up with TRBD1. Germline V lookup: CDR1 MDHEN, CDR2 SYDVKM. The CDR3 extends over 12 amino acids. V lost 8 bases, J lost 2 bases, and 0 bases stayed unmatched. CDR3 in amino acids: CASGQGAYEQYF. The CDR3 bases are TGTGCCAGCGGACAGGGGGCCTACGAGCAGTACTTC.